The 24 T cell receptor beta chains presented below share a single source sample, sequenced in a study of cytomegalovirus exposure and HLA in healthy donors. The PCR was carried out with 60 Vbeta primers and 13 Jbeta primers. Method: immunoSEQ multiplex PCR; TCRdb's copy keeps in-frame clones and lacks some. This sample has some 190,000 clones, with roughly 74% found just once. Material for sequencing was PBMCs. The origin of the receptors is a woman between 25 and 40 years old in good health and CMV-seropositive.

This chain's CDR3 is CASSLEQGVYGYTF. CDR3 bases: TGTGCCAGCAGCTTAGAACAGGGAGTCTATGGCTACACCTTC. The chain links TRBV7-9 to TRBJ1-2; possible D gene TRBD1, 6 bases. The V end was cut by 1 base, the J end by 4 bases, with 10 bases between. The CDR3 contains 14 residues. Germline V CDR1 and CDR2: SEHNR, FQNEAQ (reference sequence).

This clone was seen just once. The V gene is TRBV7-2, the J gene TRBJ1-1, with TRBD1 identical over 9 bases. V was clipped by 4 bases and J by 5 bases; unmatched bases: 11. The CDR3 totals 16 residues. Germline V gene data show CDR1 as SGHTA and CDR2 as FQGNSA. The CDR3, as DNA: TGTGCCAGCAGCTCGCTCCCGGGACAGGGAAGGACTGAAGCTTTCTTT. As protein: CASSSLPGQGRTEAFF.

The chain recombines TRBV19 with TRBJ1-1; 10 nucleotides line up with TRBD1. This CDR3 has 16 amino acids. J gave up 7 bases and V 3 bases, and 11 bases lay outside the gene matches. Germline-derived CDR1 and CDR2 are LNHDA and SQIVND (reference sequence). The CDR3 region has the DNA TGTGCCAGTAGTATTTCGACAGGGGGCTCGTGGGGTGAAGCTTTCTTT. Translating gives CASSISTGGSWGEAFF.

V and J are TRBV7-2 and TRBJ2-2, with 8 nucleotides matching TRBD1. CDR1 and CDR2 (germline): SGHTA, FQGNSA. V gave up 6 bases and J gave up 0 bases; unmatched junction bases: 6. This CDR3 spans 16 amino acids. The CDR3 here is CASSMTGAANTGELFF. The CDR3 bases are TGTGCCAGCAGTATGACAGGGGCGGCGAACACCGGGGAGCTGTTTTTT.

The CDR3 nucleotides read TGTGCCAGCAACCCCGCAGACTTCCCTGGTCAGCCCCAGCATTTT. Translated, it gives CASNPADFPGQPQHF. This chain uses TRBV6-6 with TRBJ1-5; D ambiguous. Trimming cost V 7 bases and J 6 bases, with 19 bases left between them. The CDR3 is 15 amino acids. Germline V gene lookup returns CDR1 MNHNY and CDR2 SVGAGI (reference sequence).

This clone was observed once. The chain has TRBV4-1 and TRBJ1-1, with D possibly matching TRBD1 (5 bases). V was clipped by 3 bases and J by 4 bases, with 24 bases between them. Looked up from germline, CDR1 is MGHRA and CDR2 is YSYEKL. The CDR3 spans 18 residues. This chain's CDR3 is CASSQPSERGSIRTEAFF. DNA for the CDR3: TGCGCCAGCAGCCAGCCCTCTGAAAGGGGCTCGATCCGCACTGAAGCTTTCTTT.

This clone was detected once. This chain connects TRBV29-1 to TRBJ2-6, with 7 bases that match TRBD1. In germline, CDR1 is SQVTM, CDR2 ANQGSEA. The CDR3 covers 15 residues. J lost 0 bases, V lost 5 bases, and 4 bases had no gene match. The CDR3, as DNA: TGCAGCGTTCCAACAGGGGCCTCTGGGGCCAACGTCCTGACTTTC. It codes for CSVPTGASGANVLTF.

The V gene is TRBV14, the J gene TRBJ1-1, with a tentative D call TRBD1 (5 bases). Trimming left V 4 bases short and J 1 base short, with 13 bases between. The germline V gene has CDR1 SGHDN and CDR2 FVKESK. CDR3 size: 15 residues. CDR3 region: CASSPQMGPNTEAFF. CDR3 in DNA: TGTGCCAGCAGCCCCCAGATGGGGCCGAACACTGAAGCTTTCTTT.

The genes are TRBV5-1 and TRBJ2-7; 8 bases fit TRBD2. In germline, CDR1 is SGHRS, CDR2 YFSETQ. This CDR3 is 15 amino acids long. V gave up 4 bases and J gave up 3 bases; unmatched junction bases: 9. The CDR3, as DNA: TGCGCCAGCAGCCCCTCCGGGGGGGGGAACTACGAGCAGTACTTC. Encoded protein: CASSPSGGGNYEQYF.

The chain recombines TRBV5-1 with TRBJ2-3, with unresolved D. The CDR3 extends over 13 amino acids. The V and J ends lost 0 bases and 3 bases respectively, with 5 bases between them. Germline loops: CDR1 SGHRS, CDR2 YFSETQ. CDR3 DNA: TGCGCCAGCAGCTTGGACGGGACAGATACGCAGTATTTT. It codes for CASSLDGTDTQYF.

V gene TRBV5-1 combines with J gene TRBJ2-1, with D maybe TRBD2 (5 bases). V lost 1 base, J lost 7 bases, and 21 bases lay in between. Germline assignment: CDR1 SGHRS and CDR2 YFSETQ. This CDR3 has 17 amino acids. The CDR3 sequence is CASSLKLGSPSGNEQFF. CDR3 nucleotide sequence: TGCGCCAGCAGCTTGAAGTTGGGTTCCCCCTCGGGGAATGAGCAGTTCTTC.

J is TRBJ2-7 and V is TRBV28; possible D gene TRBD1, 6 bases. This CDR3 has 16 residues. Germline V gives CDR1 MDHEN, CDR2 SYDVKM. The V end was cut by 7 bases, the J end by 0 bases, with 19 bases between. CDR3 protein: CASTETGKGSSYEQYF. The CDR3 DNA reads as TGTGCCAGCACGGAAACAGGGAAGGGGAGCTCCTACGAGCAGTACTTC.

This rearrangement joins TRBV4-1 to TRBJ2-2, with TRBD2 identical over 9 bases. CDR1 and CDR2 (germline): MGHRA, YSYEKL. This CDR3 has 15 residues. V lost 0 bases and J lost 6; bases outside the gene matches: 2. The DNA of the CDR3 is TGCGCCAGCAGCCAAGAGGGACTAGCTTCCGGGGAGCTGTTTTTT. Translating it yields CASSQEGLASGELFF.

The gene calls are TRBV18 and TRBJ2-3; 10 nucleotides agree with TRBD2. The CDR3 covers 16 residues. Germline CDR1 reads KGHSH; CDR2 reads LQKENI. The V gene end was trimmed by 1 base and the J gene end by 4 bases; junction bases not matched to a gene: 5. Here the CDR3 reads CASSPLAGGFSDTQYF. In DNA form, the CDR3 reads TGTGCCAGCTCACCACTAGCGGGAGGTTTTTCAGATACGCAGTATTTT. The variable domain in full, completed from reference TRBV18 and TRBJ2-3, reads NAGVMQNPRHLVRRRGQEARLRCSPMKGHSHVYWYRQLPEEGLKFMVYLQKENIIDESGMPKERFSAEFPKEGPSILRIQQVVRGDSAAYFCASSPLAGGFSDTQYFGPGTRLTVL.

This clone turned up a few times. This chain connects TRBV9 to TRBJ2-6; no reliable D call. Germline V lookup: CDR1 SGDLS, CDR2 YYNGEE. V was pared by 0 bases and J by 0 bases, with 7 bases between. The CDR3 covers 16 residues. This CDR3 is CASSVVVDSGANVLTF. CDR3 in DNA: TGTGCCAGCAGCGTAGTAGTTGACTCTGGGGCCAACGTCCTGACTTTC.

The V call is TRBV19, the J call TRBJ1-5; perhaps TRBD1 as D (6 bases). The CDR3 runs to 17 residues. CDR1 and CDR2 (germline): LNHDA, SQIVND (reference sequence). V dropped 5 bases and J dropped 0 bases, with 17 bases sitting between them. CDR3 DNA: TGTGCCAGTAGTGCCCAAACGACAGGATATAGCAATCAGCCCCAGCATTTT. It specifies CASSAQTTGYSNQPQHF. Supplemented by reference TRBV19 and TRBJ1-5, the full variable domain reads DGGITQSPKYLFRKEGQNVTLSCEQNLNHDAMYWYRQDPGQGLRLIYYSQIVNDFQKGDIAEGYSVSREKKESFPLTVTSAQKNPTAFYLCASSAQTTGYSNQPQHFGDGTRLSIL.

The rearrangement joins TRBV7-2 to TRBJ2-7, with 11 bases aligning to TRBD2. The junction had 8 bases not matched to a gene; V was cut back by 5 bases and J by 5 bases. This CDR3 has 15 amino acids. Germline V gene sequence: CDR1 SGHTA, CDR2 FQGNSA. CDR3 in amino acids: CASSAGLAGVNEQYF. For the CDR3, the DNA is TGTGCCAGCAGCGCTGGACTAGCGGGCGTGAACGAGCAGTACTTC.

In DNA, the CDR3 is TGCGCCAGCAGCCATCTCACTAGCGGGACAGATACGCAGTATTTT. This sequence encodes CASSHLTSGTDTQYF. V is TRBV4-1 and J is TRBJ2-3, with 9 bases matching TRBD2. The CDR3 loop spans 15 amino acids. The germline CDR1 and CDR2 sequences are MGHRA and YSYEKL. The ends lost 3 bases at V and 3 bases at J; junction bases unmatched: 4.

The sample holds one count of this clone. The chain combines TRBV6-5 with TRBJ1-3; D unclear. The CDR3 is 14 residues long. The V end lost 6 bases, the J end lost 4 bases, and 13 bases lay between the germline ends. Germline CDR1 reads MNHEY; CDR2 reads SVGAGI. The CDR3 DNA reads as TGTGCCAGCAGGCAACAAGGAGGAGGAAACACCATATATTTT. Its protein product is CASRQQGGGNTIYF.

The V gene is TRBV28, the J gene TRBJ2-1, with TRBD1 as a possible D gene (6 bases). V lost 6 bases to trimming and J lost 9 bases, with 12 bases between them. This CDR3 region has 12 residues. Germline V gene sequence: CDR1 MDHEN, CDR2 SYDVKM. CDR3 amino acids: CASSRGKGEQFF. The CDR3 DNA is TGTGCCAGCAGCAGGGGTAAAGGTGAGCAGTTCTTC.

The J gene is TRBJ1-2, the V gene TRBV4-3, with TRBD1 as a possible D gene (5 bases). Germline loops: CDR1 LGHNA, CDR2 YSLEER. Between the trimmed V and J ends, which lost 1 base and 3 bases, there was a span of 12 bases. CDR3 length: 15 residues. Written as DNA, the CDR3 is TGCGCCAGCAGCCAAGCCCTGGGACTTGACTATGGCTACACCTTC. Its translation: CASSQALGLDYGYTF.

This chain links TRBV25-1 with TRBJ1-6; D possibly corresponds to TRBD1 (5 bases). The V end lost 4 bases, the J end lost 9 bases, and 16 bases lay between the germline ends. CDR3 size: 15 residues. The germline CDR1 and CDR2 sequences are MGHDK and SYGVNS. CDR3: CASSARWGEGSPLHF. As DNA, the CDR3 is TGTGCCAGCAGTGCCCGGTGGGGGGAGGGTTCACCCCTCCACTTT.

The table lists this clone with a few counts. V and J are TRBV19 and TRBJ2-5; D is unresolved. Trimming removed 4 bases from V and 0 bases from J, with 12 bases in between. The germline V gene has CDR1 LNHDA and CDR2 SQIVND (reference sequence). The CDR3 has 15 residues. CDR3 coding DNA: TGTGCCAGTAGTAAAACAGCAGTGTACCAAGAGACCCAGTACTTC. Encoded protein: CASSKTAVYQETQYF.

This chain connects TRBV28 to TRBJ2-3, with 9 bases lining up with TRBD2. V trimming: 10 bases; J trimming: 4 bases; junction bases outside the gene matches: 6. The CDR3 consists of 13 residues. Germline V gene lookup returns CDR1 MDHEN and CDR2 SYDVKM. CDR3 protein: CATGGGAADTQYF. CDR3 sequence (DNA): TGTGCCACCGGCGGGGGGGCGGCAGATACGCAGTATTTT.